This T cell receptor (beta chain) stems from a study of spatial heterogeneity in lung cancer. On the study more broadly: In tumor regions TCR transcript counts correlated strongly with a matched bulk RNA-seq T cell module score.

Each molecule of TCR cDNA was tagged with one unique molecular identifier. TCRdb independently ran MiXCR on the 5' RACE reads; one entry per CDR3 protein. Among 3,000 to 4,500 distinct CDR3 sequences listed, nearly 5% were seen once. The CDR3 sequence is 15 residues long. The junction had 6 bases not matched to a gene; V was cut back by 5 bases and J by 2 bases. Germline loops: CDR1 SNHLY, CDR2 FYNNEI. This clonotype is medium-sized by share. No antigen is known for it. Time point here: sample taken at primary tumor resection. The donors, fewer than 95 patients with untreated early-stage non-small cell lung cancer, provided the samples. Unsorted samples of tumor, nontumor lung or frozen PBMC had their whole RNA sequenced. Study-wide findings and caveats: Higher tumor mutation counts went along with higher counts of expanded intratumoral alpha and beta TCRs.

Material: lung tumor tissue, obtained at surgery. The receptor was isolated from a female donor with early-stage non-small cell lung cancer. This rearrangement joins TRBV2 to TRBJ2-5; 9 nucleotides line up with TRBD2. CDR3 in DNA: TGTGCCAGCAGTCCTGGGACTAGCTTTCAAGAGACCCAGTACTTC. Protein sequence: CASSPGTSFQETQYF.